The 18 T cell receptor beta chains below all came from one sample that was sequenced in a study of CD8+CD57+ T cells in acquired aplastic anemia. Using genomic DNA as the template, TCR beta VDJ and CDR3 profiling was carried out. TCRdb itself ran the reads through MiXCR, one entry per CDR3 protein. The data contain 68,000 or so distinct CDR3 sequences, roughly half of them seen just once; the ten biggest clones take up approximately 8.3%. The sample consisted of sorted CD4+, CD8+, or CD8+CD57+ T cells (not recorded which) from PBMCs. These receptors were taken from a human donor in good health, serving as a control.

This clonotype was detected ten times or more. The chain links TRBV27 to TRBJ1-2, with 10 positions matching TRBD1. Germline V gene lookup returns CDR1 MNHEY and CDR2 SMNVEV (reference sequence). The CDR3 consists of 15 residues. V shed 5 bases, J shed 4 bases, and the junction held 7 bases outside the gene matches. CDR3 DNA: TGTGCCAGCAGTCCCGGGACAGGGGCAGGCTATGGCTACACCTTC. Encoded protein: CASSPGTGAGYGYTF.

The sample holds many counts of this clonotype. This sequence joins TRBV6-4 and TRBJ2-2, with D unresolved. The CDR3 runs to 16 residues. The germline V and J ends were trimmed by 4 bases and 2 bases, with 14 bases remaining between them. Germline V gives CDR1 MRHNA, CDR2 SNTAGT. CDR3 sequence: CASSVSSGDNTGELFF. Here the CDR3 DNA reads TGTGCCAGCAGTGTCTCCAGTGGGGATAACACCGGGGAGCTGTTTTTT.

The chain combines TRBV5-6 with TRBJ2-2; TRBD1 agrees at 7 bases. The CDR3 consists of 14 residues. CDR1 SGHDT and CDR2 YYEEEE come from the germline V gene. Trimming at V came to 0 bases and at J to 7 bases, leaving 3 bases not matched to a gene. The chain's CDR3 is CASSLGQGVGELFF. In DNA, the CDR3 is TGTGCCAGCAGCTTGGGACAGGGTGTCGGGGAGCTGTTTTTT.

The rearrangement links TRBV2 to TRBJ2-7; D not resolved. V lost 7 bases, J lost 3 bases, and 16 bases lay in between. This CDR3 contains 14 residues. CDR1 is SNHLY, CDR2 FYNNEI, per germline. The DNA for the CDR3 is TGTGCCAGCAACGTGGCAGGCAACGACTACGAGCAGTACTTC. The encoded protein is CASNVAGNDYEQYF.

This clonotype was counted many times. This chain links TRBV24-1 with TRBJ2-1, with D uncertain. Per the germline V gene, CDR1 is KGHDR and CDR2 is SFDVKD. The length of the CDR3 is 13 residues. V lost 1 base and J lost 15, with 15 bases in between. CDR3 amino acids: CATSDFAHSDLFF. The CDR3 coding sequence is TGTGCCACCAGTGATTTTGCCCATTCGGATTTGTTCTTC.

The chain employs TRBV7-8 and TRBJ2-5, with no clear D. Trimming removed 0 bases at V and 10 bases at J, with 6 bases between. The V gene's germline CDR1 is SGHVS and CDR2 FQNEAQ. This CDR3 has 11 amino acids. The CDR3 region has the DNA TGTGCCAGCAGCTTAGCCGGGCGCCAGTACTTC. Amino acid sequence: CASSLAGRQYF.

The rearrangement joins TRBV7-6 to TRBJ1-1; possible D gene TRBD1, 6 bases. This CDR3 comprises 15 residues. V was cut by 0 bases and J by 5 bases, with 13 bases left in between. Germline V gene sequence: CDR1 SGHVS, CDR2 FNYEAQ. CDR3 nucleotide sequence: TGTGCCAGCAGCTTAGCGGCAGGGGCAGGGACTGAAGCTTTCTTT. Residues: CASSLAAGAGTEAFF.

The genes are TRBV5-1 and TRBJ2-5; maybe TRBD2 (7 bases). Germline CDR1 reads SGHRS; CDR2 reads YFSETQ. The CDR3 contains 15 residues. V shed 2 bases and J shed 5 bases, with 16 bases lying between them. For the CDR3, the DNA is TGCGCCAGCAGCTTTACCCGGGGGGCTGCCGAGACCCAGTACTTC. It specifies CASSFTRGAAETQYF. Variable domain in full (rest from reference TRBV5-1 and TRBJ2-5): KAGVTQTPRYLIKTRGQQVTLSCSPISGHRSVSWYQQTPGQGLQFLFEYFSETQRNKGNFPGRFSGRQFSNSRSEMNVSTLELGDSALYLCASSFTRGAAETQYFGPGTRLLVL.

The CDR3: CASSSSRDSYEQYF. The CDR3 bases are TGTGCCAGCAGCTCCTCCCGGGACTCCTACGAGCAGTACTTC. The rearrangement links TRBV7-9 to TRBJ2-7, with a tentative D call TRBD2 (5 bases). Trimming removed 4 bases from V and 0 bases from J, with 10 bases in between. The germline gives CDR1 SEHNR, CDR2 FQNEAQ (reference sequence). This CDR3 contains 14 residues.

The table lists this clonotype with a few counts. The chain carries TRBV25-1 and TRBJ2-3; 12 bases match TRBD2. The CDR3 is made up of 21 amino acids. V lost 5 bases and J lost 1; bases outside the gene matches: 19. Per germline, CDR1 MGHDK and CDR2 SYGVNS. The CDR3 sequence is CASSPIPPSTSGSEGTDTQYF. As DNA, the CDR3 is TGTGCCAGCAGTCCCATCCCCCCCTCGACTAGCGGGAGTGAGGGCACAGATACGCAGTATTTT.

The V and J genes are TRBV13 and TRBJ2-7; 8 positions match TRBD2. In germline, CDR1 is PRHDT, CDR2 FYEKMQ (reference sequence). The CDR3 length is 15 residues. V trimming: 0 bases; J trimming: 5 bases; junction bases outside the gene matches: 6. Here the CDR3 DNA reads TGTGCCAGCAGCTTAGGGGGAGCGGGGGCCCACGAGCAGTACTTC. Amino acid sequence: CASSLGGAGAHEQYF.

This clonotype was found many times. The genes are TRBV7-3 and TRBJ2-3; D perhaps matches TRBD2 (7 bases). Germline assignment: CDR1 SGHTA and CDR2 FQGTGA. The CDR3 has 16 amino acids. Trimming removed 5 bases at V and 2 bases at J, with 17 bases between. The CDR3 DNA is TGTGCCAGCAGCCCCGAGTCTGGGGGGGCCACAGATACGCAGTATTTT. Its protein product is CASSPESGGATDTQYF.

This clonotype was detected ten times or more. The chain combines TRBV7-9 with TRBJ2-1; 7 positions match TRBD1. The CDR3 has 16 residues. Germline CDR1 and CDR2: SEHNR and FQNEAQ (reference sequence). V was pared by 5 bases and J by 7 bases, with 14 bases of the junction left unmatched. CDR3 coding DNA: TGTGCCAGCAGCATGCAACAGGGGCCCAAATGGAATGAGCAGTTCTTC. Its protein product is CASSMQQGPKWNEQFF.

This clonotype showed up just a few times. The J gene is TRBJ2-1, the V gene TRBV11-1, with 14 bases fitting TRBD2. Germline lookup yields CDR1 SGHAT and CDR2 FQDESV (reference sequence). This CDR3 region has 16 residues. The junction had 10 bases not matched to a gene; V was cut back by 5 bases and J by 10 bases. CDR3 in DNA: TGTGCCAGCAGCGCGACTAGCGGGGGGGATCCCTACGAGCAGTTCTTC. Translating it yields CASSATSGGDPYEQFF.

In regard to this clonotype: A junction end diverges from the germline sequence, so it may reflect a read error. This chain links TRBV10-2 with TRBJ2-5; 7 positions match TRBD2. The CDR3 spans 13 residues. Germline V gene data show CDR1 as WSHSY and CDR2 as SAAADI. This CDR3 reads CATRASGQETQYF. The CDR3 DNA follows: TGTGCCACCAGGGCTAGCGGACAAGAGACCCAGTACTTC.

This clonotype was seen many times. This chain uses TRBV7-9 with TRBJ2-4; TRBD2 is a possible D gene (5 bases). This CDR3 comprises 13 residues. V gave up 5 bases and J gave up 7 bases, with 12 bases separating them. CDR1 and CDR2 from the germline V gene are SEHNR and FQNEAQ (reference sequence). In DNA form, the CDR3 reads TGTGCCAGCAGCGAGGGCTCCTGGAACATTCAGTACTTC. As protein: CASSEGSWNIQYF.

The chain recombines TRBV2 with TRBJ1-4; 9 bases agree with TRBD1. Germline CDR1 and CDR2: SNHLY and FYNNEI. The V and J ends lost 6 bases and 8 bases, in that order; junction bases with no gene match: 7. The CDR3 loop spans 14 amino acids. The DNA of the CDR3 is TGTGCCAGCAGGGCGGACAGGGGAGGAGAAAAACTGTTTTTT. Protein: CASRADRGGEKLFF.

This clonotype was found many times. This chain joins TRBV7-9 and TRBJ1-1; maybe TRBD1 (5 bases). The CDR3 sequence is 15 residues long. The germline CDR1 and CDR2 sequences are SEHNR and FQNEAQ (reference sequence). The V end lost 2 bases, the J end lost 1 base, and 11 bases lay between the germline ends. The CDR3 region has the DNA TGTGCCAGCAGCTTACCGGGACTCGGGAACACTGAAGCTTTCTTT. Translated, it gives CASSLPGLGNTEAFF.